One T cell receptor (beta chain) is described in this entry. This specimen includes other DNA sequences encoding the same CDR3. The Seattle patients joined while their infection was active and were tracked longitudinally afterward. These data come from a study of blood T cell repertoires in COVID-19. Study information: There were acute and convalescent COVID-19 samples, and they came from the United States, Italy and Spain. The cDNA or gDNA used as material had been derived from T cells, B-cell-depleted T cells, or PBMCs.

How the authors handled the data: The assay estimated nucleated cells by amplifying reference gene primers. Measured with immunoSEQ multiplex PCR; TCRdb has only the in-frame clones, and not every one. That table is the source of V, J and clone size, and D and trimming were worked out from the DNA. The sample records approximately 230,000 clones, roughly 88% being singletons. CDR3 size: 12 residues. Germline trimming cut 6 bases from V and 1 base from J; bases unmatched to any gene: 1. Germline CDR1 SQVTM, CDR2 ANQGSEA. The sequence was collected from a woman in her 30s with COVID-19, enrolled during active disease. The sample taken for sequencing was peripheral blood. This rearrangement joins TRBV29-1 to TRBJ1-1, with 8 bases matching TRBD1. The CDR3: CSVGTGNTEAFF. The CDR3 DNA sequence: TGCAGCGTCGGGACAGGGAACACTGAAGCTTTCTTT. The whole variable domain, filled in from reference TRBV29-1 and TRBJ1-1, reads SAVISQKPSRDICQRGTSLTIQCQVDSQVTMMFWYRQQPGQSLTLIATANQGSEATYESGFVIDKFPISRPNLTFSTLTVSNMSPEDSSIYLCSVGTGNTEAFFGQGTRLTVV.